Following are 28 T cell receptor beta chains from one sample sequenced in a study of beta chain features in type 1 diabetes. Of the isolated RNA, all was reverse transcribed, and so the sequenced material was expressed TCRB transcripts. The protocol was immunoSEQ multiplex PCR, while the TCRdb copy is restricted to in-frame clones and leaves out a portion. The table shows 900,000 or so clones, with roughly a sixth occurring only once. Sequences were obtained from naive CD4+ T cells from blood. The origin of the receptors is a woman aged 18-35 years in good health.

The chain employs TRBV7-8 and TRBJ2-4; D is perhaps TRBD1 or TRBD2 (5 bases each). The germline V gene has CDR1 SGHVS and CDR2 FQNEAQ. V was cut by 10 bases and J by 11 bases, with 18 bases left in between. The CDR3 is 12 residues long. The CDR3 spells CATRDRGLVQYF. The CDR3 DNA follows: TGTGCCACCCGGGACCGTGGACTCGTTCAGTACTTC. Looking up the rest from reference TRBV7-8 and TRBJ2-4 gives the full variable domain: GAGVSQSPRYKVAKRGQDVALRCDPISGHVSLFWYQQALGQGPEFLTYFQNEAQLDKSGLPSDRFFAERPEGSVSTLKIQRTQQEDSAVYLCATRDRGLVQYFGAGTRLSVL.

The chain employs TRBV28 and TRBJ2-3, with TRBD2 identical over 8 bases. V lost 6 bases, J lost 5 bases, and 7 bases stayed unmatched. Germline values: CDR1 MDHEN, CDR2 SYDVKM. The CDR3 has 14 residues. The CDR3 DNA reads as TGTGCCAGCAGCACGGGAGGGCCGGGAGATACGCAGTATTTT. Translated, it gives CASSTGGPGDTQYF.

This clone was detected a few times. The chain uses TRBV9 and TRBJ2-1; no clear D. Trimming removed 3 bases from V and 2 bases from J, with 21 bases in between. This CDR3 has 18 residues. Germline CDR1 is SGDLS and CDR2 is YYNGEE. For the CDR3, the DNA is TGTGCCAGCAGCGGGATAAGCTACTGGCGAAACGCCTACAATGAGCAGTTCTTC. Its protein is CASSGISYWRNAYNEQFF. Together with reference TRBV9 and TRBJ2-1, the CDR3 gives the full variable domain: DSGVTQTPKHLITATGQRVTLRCSPRSGDLSVYWYQQSLDQGLQFLIQYYNGEERAKGNILERFSAQQFPDLHSELNLSSLELGDSALYFCASSGISYWRNAYNEQFFGPGTRLTVL.

The chain recombines TRBV14 with TRBJ1-3; possible D gene TRBD1, 6 bases. The ends were cut back, 0 bases at V and 6 bases at J, with 15 bases in the middle. The CDR3 loop spans 16 amino acids. The germline CDR1 and CDR2 sequences are SGHDN and FVKESK. The CDR3 here is CASSQEPGHRLNTIYF. The CDR3 nucleotides read TGTGCCAGCAGCCAAGAACCGGGACACCGACTAAACACCATATATTTT. Looking up the rest from reference TRBV14 and TRBJ1-3 gives the full variable domain: EAGVTQFPSHSVIEKGQTVTLRCDPISGHDNLYWYRRVMGKEIKFLLHFVKESKQDESGMPNNRFLAERTGGTYSTLKVQPAELEDSGVYFCASSQEPGHRLNTIYFGEGSWLTVV.

This clone has more than one count but fewer than ten. This chain uses TRBV18 with TRBJ2-2, with 8 bases that match TRBD1. Germline V gene sequence: CDR1 KGHSH, CDR2 LQKENI. CDR3 length: 16 amino acids. Germline trimming cut 1 base from V and 4 bases from J; bases unmatched to any gene: 5. CDR3 sequence reads: CASSPQDRASTGELFF. The DNA of the CDR3 is TGTGCCAGCTCACCACAGGACAGGGCGTCCACCGGGGAGCTGTTTTTT.

This clone was counted a few times. The V and J genes are TRBV7-2 and TRBJ2-7, with 8 positions matching TRBD1. Germline-derived CDR1 and CDR2 are SGHTA and FQGNSA. This CDR3 contains 14 residues. The ends lost 4 bases at V and 3 bases at J; junction bases unmatched: 5. CDR3 DNA: TGTGCCAGCAGCTCGCAGGGGGCGCGCTACGAGCAGTACTTC. It codes for CASSSQGARYEQYF.

This clone was seen more than once but under ten times. The V gene is TRBV18, the J gene TRBJ2-5; 8 positions agree with TRBD2. The trim removed 0 bases at V and 10 bases at J, leaving 4 bases unmatched. The germline V gene has CDR1 KGHSH and CDR2 LQKENI. The CDR3 has 13 amino acids. The CDR3 nucleotides are TGTGCCAGCTCACCACCCGGGACTAGGGTCCAGTACTTC. It is translated as CASSPPGTRVQYF.

This clone was detected only a few times. The V gene is TRBV5-1, the J gene TRBJ2-1; 7 bases align to TRBD1. The germline V gene has CDR1 SGHRS and CDR2 YFSETQ. Trimming at V came to 4 bases and at J to 3 bases, leaving 7 bases not matched to a gene. The CDR3 totals 15 residues. DNA for the CDR3: TGCGCCAGCAGCCCACGGACAGGCCTCTACAATGAGCAGTTCTTC. Translation gives CASSPRTGLYNEQFF.

This clone occurred a few times. The chain combines TRBV14 with TRBJ2-5; TRBD1 matches 7 bases. Germline values: CDR1 SGHDN, CDR2 FVKESK. With V trimmed by 3 bases and J by 4 bases, 8 bases remained unmatched. This CDR3 is built from 15 residues. The CDR3 region is CASSQSRGNRETQYF. In DNA, the CDR3 is TGTGCCAGCAGCCAGTCCAGGGGGAATAGAGAGACCCAGTACTTC.

The chain combines TRBV19 with TRBJ2-3; 8 bases map to TRBD2. There are 16 residues in the CDR3. V shed 7 bases and J 4 bases; nucleotides not matched to a gene: 13. Germline CDR1 is LNHDA and CDR2 is SQIVND (reference sequence). Here the CDR3 reads CASTKGAGVTSDTQYF. CDR3 in DNA: TGTGCCAGTACAAAGGGAGCGGGAGTCACTTCAGATACGCAGTATTTT.

In this sample, this clone turned up a few times. This chain joins TRBV19 and TRBJ2-1; D ambiguous. Germline-derived CDR1 and CDR2 are LNHDA and SQIVND (reference sequence). The CDR3 totals 15 residues. Trimming removed 4 bases at V and 1 base at J, with 11 bases between. The CDR3 DNA follows: TGTGCCAGTAGTAGGTCCGTGGGATCCTACAATGAGCAGTTCTTC. This sequence encodes CASSRSVGSYNEQFF. Full variable domain (rest looked up from reference TRBV19 and TRBJ2-1): DGGITQSPKYLFRKEGQNVTLSCEQNLNHDAMYWYRQDPGQGLRLIYYSQIVNDFQKGDIAEGYSVSREKKESFPLTVTSAQKNPTAFYLCASSRSVGSYNEQFFGPGTRLTVL.

This clone was seen a few times. The rearrangement uses TRBV5-6 and TRBJ2-3, with 14 bases matching TRBD2. V trimming: 4 bases; J trimming: 0 bases; junction bases outside the gene matches: 10. The CDR3 covers 19 residues. Germline V gives CDR1 SGHDT, CDR2 YYEEEE. CDR3 in DNA: TGTGCCAGCAGCGCAACCTGGACTAGCGGGAGGCGAAGCACAGATACGCAGTATTTT. This translates into CASSATWTSGRRSTDTQYF.

This clone was observed a handful of times. The gene calls are TRBV2 and TRBJ2-3, with a tentative D call TRBD2 (6 bases). V was shortened by 2 bases and J by 1 base, with 10 bases between the two germline ends. Germline V CDR1 and CDR2: SNHLY, FYNNEI. This CDR3 region has 15 residues. The CDR3 sequence: CASSELAARTDTQYF. Here the CDR3 DNA reads TGTGCCAGCAGTGAATTAGCGGCTCGCACAGATACGCAGTATTTT. The full variable domain, rest sourced from reference TRBV2 and TRBJ2-3, is EPEVTQTPSHQVTQMGQEVILRCVPISNHLYFYWYRQILGQKVEFLVSFYNNEISEKSEIFDDQFSVERPDGSNFTLKIRSTKLEDSAMYFCASSELAARTDTQYFGPGTRLTVL.

The rearrangement joins TRBV18 to TRBJ1-1; D is unclear. With 2 bases removed from V and 3 bases from J, the gap between germline ends came to 13 bases. Germline CDR1 reads KGHSH; CDR2 reads LQKENI. This CDR3 has 15 amino acids. The CDR3 region is CASSPAAGIYTEAFF. CDR3 sequence (DNA): TGTGCCAGCTCACCAGCAGCGGGGATTTACACTGAAGCTTTCTTT.

This sequence joins TRBV14 and TRBJ2-5; 11 nucleotides line up with TRBD1. The length of the CDR3 is 17 residues. V was clipped by 8 bases and J by 2 bases; unmatched bases: 13. Germline-derived CDR1 and CDR2 are SGHDN and FVKESK. CDR3 bases: TGTGCCAGCGTATTAAGAGTTCGGGACAGGGGGCAAGAGACCCAGTACTTC. Protein: CASVLRVRDRGQETQYF. Full variable domain (rest looked up from reference TRBV14 and TRBJ2-5): EAGVTQFPSHSVIEKGQTVTLRCDPISGHDNLYWYRRVMGKEIKFLLHFVKESKQDESGMPNNRFLAERTGGTYSTLKVQPAELEDSGVYFCASVLRVRDRGQETQYFGPGTRLLVL.

The chain combines TRBV14 with TRBJ1-5; D unclear. The V gene's germline CDR1 is SGHDN and CDR2 FVKESK. V lost 1 base to trimming and J lost 6 bases, with 7 bases between them. This CDR3 contains 13 residues. CDR3 sequence: CASSQGGSQPQHF. The CDR3 coding sequence is TGTGCCAGCAGCCAAGGGGGAAGTCAGCCCCAGCATTTT.

This clone showed up just a few times. The rearrangement links TRBV29-1 to TRBJ2-1, with 11 bases matching TRBD2. This CDR3 has 15 residues. V lost 5 bases, J lost 5 bases, and 8 bases stayed unmatched. CDR1 is SQVTM and CDR2 is ANQGSEA in the germline V gene. The CDR3, as DNA: TGCAGCGTTCTGGGGGGGACTAGCGGAAACAATGAGCAGTTCTTC. This codes for CSVLGGTSGNNEQFF.

The chain joins TRBV7-8 to TRBJ2-1; TRBD1 agrees at 11 bases. The CDR3 is 14 residues long. Losses at the gene ends were 5 bases for V and 12 bases for J; bases not matched to a gene: 9. Germline V gives CDR1 SGHVS, CDR2 FQNEAQ. The CDR3 coding sequence is TGTGCCAGCAGCCCCCGGGACAGGGGGTTCATGCAGTTCTTC. Its translation is CASSPRDRGFMQFF.

This chain links TRBV28 with TRBJ2-7; 7 bases match TRBD1. The ends lost 6 bases at V and 1 base at J; junction bases unmatched: 6. Germline V gene lookup returns CDR1 MDHEN and CDR2 SYDVKM. The CDR3 totals 14 residues. Here the CDR3 reads CASSPTTGSYEQYF. The DNA of the CDR3 is TGTGCCAGCAGCCCCACGACAGGGTCCTACGAGCAGTACTTC. Full variable domain (remainder filled in from reference TRBV28 and TRBJ2-7): DVKVTQSSRYLVKRTGEKVFLECVQDMDHENMFWYRQDPGLGLRLIYFSYDVKMKEKGDIPEGYSVSREKKERFSLILESASTNQTSMYLCASSPTTGSYEQYFGPGTRLTVT.

This chain joins TRBV2 and TRBJ1-1; 7 nucleotides agree with TRBD1. The CDR3 totals 14 residues. The germline V gene has CDR1 SNHLY and CDR2 FYNNEI. With V trimmed by 5 bases and J by 4 bases, 7 bases remained unmatched. Here the CDR3 reads CASSQTGQPTEAFF. The DNA of the CDR3 is TGTGCCAGCAGTCAGACAGGGCAGCCCACTGAAGCTTTCTTT.

This rearrangement joins TRBV19 to TRBJ1-5; D is possibly TRBD1 (6 bases). The CDR3 is 15 residues long. The V gene lost 7 bases and the J gene lost 1 base, with 14 bases spanning the gap. Germline loops: CDR1 LNHDA, CDR2 SQIVND (reference sequence). The DNA for the CDR3 is TGTGCCAGTAACCTATTACAGGGAAGCAATCAGCCCCAGCATTTT. It is translated as CASNLLQGSNQPQHF.

This clone was seen more than once but under ten times. This chain joins TRBV5-1 and TRBJ2-1; TRBD2 aligns across 8 bases. Looked up from germline, CDR1 is SGHRS and CDR2 is YFSETQ. With 0 bases clipped from V and 7 bases from J, the junction kept 6 bases outside the gene matches. This CDR3 contains 15 residues. CDR3 nucleotides: TGCGCCAGCAGCTTGGTCGGGAGGGCCGGGAATGAGCAGTTCTTC. Translated: CASSLVGRAGNEQFF.

Details on this clone: Other DNA sequences in the same sample also yield this CDR3. The V and J genes are TRBV6-5 and TRBJ2-3; TRBD1 might be the D (5 bases). The CDR3 is 15 amino acids. V lost 3 bases and J lost 0, with 10 bases in between. Germline CDR1 MNHEY, CDR2 SVGAGI. The CDR3 DNA reads as TGTGCCAGCAGTTATTCCGACAGAAGCACAGATACGCAGTATTTT. This translates into CASSYSDRSTDTQYF.

This clone was found a few times. The J gene is TRBJ2-1, the V gene TRBV19; 7 positions match TRBD2. The CDR3 length is 15 residues. Germline trimming cut 4 bases from V and 6 bases from J; bases unmatched to any gene: 9. Germline lookup yields CDR1 LNHDA and CDR2 SQIVND (reference sequence). The CDR3 DNA is TGTGCCAGTAGTAAGGGGACTACGTATCGCAATGAGCAGTTCTTC. Its translation: CASSKGTTYRNEQFF.

This clone was recorded a few times. Other nucleotide sequences from this sample produce the same CDR3. V usage is TRBV4-2 and J usage is TRBJ2-6; D is perhaps TRBD1 or TRBD2 (5 bases each). The CDR3 has 15 amino acids. Germline V gene lookup returns CDR1 LGHNA and CDR2 YNFKEQ. Trimming stripped 4 bases from V and 0 bases from J, with 7 bases between. DNA of the CDR3: TGTGCCAGCAGCCCGGGGCGCTCTGGGGCCAACGTCCTGACTTTC. Translated, it gives CASSPGRSGANVLTF.

The chain is built from TRBV5-1 and TRBJ2-1, with D hard to call. Germline assignment: CDR1 SGHRS and CDR2 YFSETQ. The CDR3 runs to 15 residues. V was pared by 0 bases and J by 1 base, with 8 bases between. CDR3 sequence (DNA): TGCGCCAGCAGCTTGGATGTGTGGTCCTACAATGAGCAGTTCTTC. Encoded protein: CASSLDVWSYNEQFF. Based on the CDR3 plus reference TRBV5-1 and TRBJ2-1, the full variable domain is KAGVTQTPRYLIKTRGQQVTLSCSPISGHRSVSWYQQTPGQGLQFLFEYFSETQRNKGNFPGRFSGRQFSNSRSEMNVSTLELGDSALYLCASSLDVWSYNEQFFGPGTRLTVL.

This clone was seen more than once but under ten times. J is TRBJ2-7 and V is TRBV10-3; 8 bases are a match to TRBD2. The ends lost 4 bases at V and 4 bases at J; junction bases unmatched: 3. The CDR3 covers 13 residues. CDR1 is ENHRY and CDR2 is SYGVKD in the germline V gene. The CDR3 loop is CAISAGTRYEQYF. CDR3 nucleotides: TGTGCCATCAGTGCCGGGACTAGGTACGAGCAGTACTTC.

The chain links TRBV28 to TRBJ2-7; D tentatively reads TRBD1 or TRBD2 (6 bases each). CDR1 and CDR2 (germline): MDHEN, SYDVKM. Deletions cut 2 bases from V and 4 bases from J, with 18 bases between. The CDR3 consists of 16 residues. CDR3 DNA sequence: TGTGCCAGCAGTTTAGATGGAGGGACATTATCGTACGAGCAGTACTTC. Translation gives CASSLDGGTLSYEQYF. Using reference TRBV28 and TRBJ2-7 for the parts outside the CDR3, the full variable domain is DVKVTQSSRYLVKRTGEKVFLECVQDMDHENMFWYRQDPGLGLRLIYFSYDVKMKEKGDIPEGYSVSREKKERFSLILESASTNQTSMYLCASSLDGGTLSYEQYFGPGTRLTVT.